Listed below are T cell receptor beta chains from one sample, sequenced in a study of cytomegalovirus exposure and HLA in healthy donors. Sequenced by immunoSEQ multiplex PCR; TCRdb stores in-frame clones only, minus some. The data contain 130,000 or so clones, about four fifths of them seen just once; the ten biggest clones take up approximately 0.99%. Sequenced: PBMCs. The receptors originated from a male donor in good health and CMV-seronegative. The CDR3 runs from the conserved cysteine through the conserved F or W. A D gene is named only where the DNA matches it firmly. Only part of the rows carry a size: once, few, many, or a class if the clone is expanded.

clone size: .
J gene: TRBJ1-1
V gene: TRBV29-1
D gene: TRBD1
CDR3 DNA: TGCAGCGCTATACAGGGGGCGTACACTGAAGCTTTCTTT
CDR3 protein: CSAIQGAYTEAFF

clone size: .
J gene: TRBJ2-7
V gene: TRBV27
D gene: TRBD1
CDR3 DNA: TGTGCCAGCAGTTTCCGGATGAGGACAGGCCGATCCTACGAGCAGTACTTC
CDR3 protein: CASSFRMRTGRSYEQYF

clone size: .
J gene: TRBJ1-5
V gene: TRBV6-1
D gene: TRBD1
CDR3 DNA: TGTGCCAGCAGGCCAGGGGGGTTCAATCAGCCCCAGCATTTT
CDR3 protein: CASRPGGFNQPQHF

clone size: .
J gene: TRBJ2-7
V gene: TRBV19
D gene: .
CDR3 DNA: TGTGCCAGTAGTATAGGCACGGGGGCCTACGAGCAGTACTTC
CDR3 protein: CASSIGTGAYEQYF

clone size: .
J gene: TRBJ2-2
V gene: TRBV9
D gene: .
CDR3 DNA: TGTGCCAGCAGACTAGAGGGCGGGGAGCTGTTTTTT
CDR3 protein: CASRLEGGELFF

clone size: .
J gene: TRBJ1-6
V gene: TRBV2
D gene: TRBD1
CDR3 DNA: TGTGCCAGCGCCGGCCCAGGGGGTGGTAATTCACCCCTCCACTTT
CDR3 protein: CASAGPGGGNSPLHF

clone size: .
J gene: TRBJ2-7
V gene: TRBV11-2
D gene: TRBD1
CDR3 DNA: TGTGCCAGCAGCCGGGACAGAGACGAGCAGTACTTC
CDR3 protein: CASSRDRDEQYF

clone size: few
J gene: TRBJ1-1
V gene: TRBV10-1
D gene: .
CDR3 DNA: TGCGCCAGCAGTGTGGACAGGAACACTGAAGCTTTCTTT
CDR3 protein: CASSVDRNTEAFF

clone size: .
J gene: TRBJ2-1
V gene: TRBV5-4
D gene: .
CDR3 DNA: TGTGCCAGCAGCTTGGTGCAGGCCGCCTACAATGAGCAGTTCTTC
CDR3 protein: CASSLVQAAYNEQFF

clone size: few
J gene: TRBJ2-1
V gene: TRBV4-1
D gene: .
CDR3 DNA: TGCGCCAGCAGCCAAGACCGCTGGGGGGGGGCTAATGAGCAGTTCTTC
CDR3 protein: CASSQDRWGGANEQFF

clone size: .
J gene: TRBJ1-4
V gene: TRBV13
D gene: TRBD1
CDR3 DNA: TGTGCCAGCAGCCAAGGACAGGGTCGGACTAATGAAAAACTGTTTTTT
CDR3 protein: CASSQGQGRTNEKLFF

clone size: .
J gene: TRBJ2-5
V gene: TRBV30
D gene: .
CDR3 DNA: TGTGCCTGGAGAATCGCGCAGACCCAGTACTTC
CDR3 protein: CAWRIAQTQYF

clone size: .
J gene: TRBJ2-5
V gene: TRBV2
D gene: TRBD2
CDR3 DNA: TGTGCCAGCAGTGAAGGAGAAGGCGGGGGGGAAACGGAGACCCAGTACTTC
CDR3 protein: CASSEGEGGGETETQYF

clone size: .
J gene: TRBJ1-2
V gene: TRBV27
D gene: TRBD1
CDR3 DNA: TGTGCCAGCAGTTTTAGGACAGGGGGCGCCGGTGGCTACACCTTC
CDR3 protein: CASSFRTGGAGGYTF

clone size: .
J gene: TRBJ2-1
V gene: TRBV30
D gene: TRBD2
CDR3 DNA: TGTGCCTGGAGGTTAGCGGGGGGAAATGAGCAGTTCTTC
CDR3 protein: CAWRLAGGNEQFF

clone size: .
J gene: TRBJ2-7
V gene: TRBV7-9
D gene: TRBD2
CDR3 DNA: TGTGCCAGCAGCTTAGAACCGGCTAGCGGGGCCTACGAGCAGTACTTC
CDR3 protein: CASSLEPASGAYEQYF

clone size: .
J gene: TRBJ1-4
V gene: TRBV5-1
D gene: .
CDR3 DNA: TGCGCCAGCAGCTTGGTCCGGGGGAGTAGAGAAAAACTGTTTTTT
CDR3 protein: CASSLVRGSREKLFF

clone size: .
J gene: TRBJ2-3
V gene: TRBV7-9
D gene: TRBD1
CDR3 DNA: TGTTCCAGCAGCTACGACAGGGTTGCGCAGTATTTT
CDR3 protein: CSSSYDRVAQYF

clone size: .
J gene: TRBJ2-3
V gene: TRBV2
D gene: TRBD1
CDR3 DNA: TGTGCCAGCCCGGGACAGGGCCTAGATACGCAGTATTTT
CDR3 protein: CASPGQGLDTQYF

clone size: few
J gene: TRBJ1-1
V gene: TRBV2
D gene: .
CDR3 DNA: TGTGCCAGCAGCACCGGGACTCCGAACACTGAAGCTTTCTTT
CDR3 protein: CASSTGTPNTEAFF

clone size: .
J gene: TRBJ2-1
V gene: TRBV27
D gene: TRBD2
CDR3 DNA: TGTGCCAGCAGTTGGGCCGGGAGGGACCGTTCCTACAATGAGCAGTTCTTC
CDR3 protein: CASSWAGRDRSYNEQFF

clone size: .
J gene: TRBJ1-2
V gene: TRBV14
D gene: TRBD1
CDR3 DNA: TGTGCCAGCAGCCCAACCAGGGGGCGTCGAGGCTACACCTTC
CDR3 protein: CASSPTRGRRGYTF

clone size: .
J gene: TRBJ1-3
V gene: TRBV4-3
D gene: .
CDR3 DNA: TGCGCCAGCAGCCAAGATTTAACAGCATACGGAAACACCATATATTTT
CDR3 protein: CASSQDLTAYGNTIYF

clone size: .
J gene: TRBJ1-2
V gene: TRBV9
D gene: TRBD1
CDR3 DNA: TGTGCCAGCAGCGTGACCGGACAGGGGGAGGAAGGCTACACCTTC
CDR3 protein: CASSVTGQGEEGYTF

clone size: .
J gene: TRBJ1-2
V gene: TRBV4-3
D gene: TRBD1
CDR3 DNA: TGCGCCAGCAGCCAAGATTTGGGGACAGGGGTTGGCTACACCTTC
CDR3 protein: CASSQDLGTGVGYTF

clone size: .
J gene: TRBJ2-2
V gene: TRBV30
D gene: .
CDR3 DNA: TGTGCCTGGAGTACCGGGACACAAACGCACACCGGGGAGCTGTTTTTT
CDR3 protein: CAWSTGTQTHTGELFF

clone size: .
J gene: TRBJ1-4
V gene: TRBV5-4
D gene: .
CDR3 DNA: TGTGCCAGCAGCTTGTCGGGGTTAAGCGATGAAAAACTGTTTTTT
CDR3 protein: CASSLSGLSDEKLFF

clone size: .
J gene: TRBJ2-5
V gene: TRBV5-1
D gene: TRBD1
CDR3 DNA: TGCGCCAGCAGCCCCCGGACAGGGGAAGAGACCCAGTACTTC
CDR3 protein: CASSPRTGEETQYF

clone size: .
J gene: TRBJ2-7
V gene: TRBV6-5
D gene: TRBD1
CDR3 DNA: TGTGCCAGCAGTCCGCCGGGACAGGGCGGCGAGCAGTACTTC
CDR3 protein: CASSPPGQGGEQYF

clone size: .
J gene: TRBJ1-4
V gene: TRBV10-3
D gene: TRBD1
CDR3 DNA: TGTGCCATCAGTGAGCCTTCCGGGACAGGGGATGAAAAACTGTTTTTT
CDR3 protein: CAISEPSGTGDEKLFF

clone size: once
J gene: TRBJ2-6
V gene: TRBV6-5
D gene: TRBD1
CDR3 DNA: TGTGCCAGCAGTTACTTCCAGGGGGCTGGGGCCAACGTCCTGACTTTC
CDR3 protein: CASSYFQGAGANVLTF

clone size: .
J gene: TRBJ1-4
V gene: TRBV5-6
D gene: .
CDR3 DNA: TGTGCCAGCAGCTTAGTAAAGGGGAATGAAAAACTGTTTTTT
CDR3 protein: CASSLVKGNEKLFF

clone size: .
J gene: TRBJ1-4
V gene: TRBV6-1
D gene: .
CDR3 DNA: TGTGCCAGCAGTGAAGGGACAGAATATAATGAAAAACTGTTTTTT
CDR3 protein: CASSEGTEYNEKLFF

clone size: .
J gene: TRBJ2-1
V gene: TRBV5-1
D gene: .
CDR3 DNA: TGCGCCAGCAGCTTGAACAGGGATCCCTACAATGAGCAGTTCTTC
CDR3 protein: CASSLNRDPYNEQFF

clone size: few
J gene: TRBJ1-2
V gene: TRBV7-2
D gene: .
CDR3 DNA: TGTGCCAGCAGCTTAGTTCAGATGTATGGCTACACCTTC
CDR3 protein: CASSLVQMYGYTF

clone size: .
J gene: TRBJ1-5
V gene: TRBV5-3
D gene: TRBD1
CDR3 DNA: TGTGCCAGAAGCTCAGACAGGGCTTTGAAGCCCCAGCATTTT
CDR3 protein: CARSSDRALKPQHF

clone size: once
J gene: TRBJ1-1
V gene: TRBV7-2
D gene: .
CDR3 DNA: TGTGCCAGCAGCTTATGGGGAGGTGGGGACACTGAAGCTTTCTTT
CDR3 protein: CASSLWGGGDTEAFF

clone size: few
J gene: TRBJ1-6
V gene: TRBV19
D gene: TRBD1
CDR3 DNA: TGTGCCAGTTCTACCGGGACAGGGAATTCACCCCTCCACTTT
CDR3 protein: CASSTGTGNSPLHF

clone size: .
J gene: TRBJ2-6
V gene: TRBV5-1
D gene: .
CDR3 DNA: TGCGCCAGCAGCTTGGCCGGGTTCTCTGGGGCCAACGTCCTGACTTTC
CDR3 protein: CASSLAGFSGANVLTF

clone size: few
J gene: TRBJ2-4
V gene: TRBV2
D gene: TRBD1
CDR3 DNA: TGTGCCAGCAGTGCTGCAGGGGGCGTGGGAAACATTCAGTACTTC
CDR3 protein: CASSAAGGVGNIQYF

clone size: .
J gene: TRBJ1-1
V gene: TRBV7-7
D gene: .
CDR3 DNA: TGTGCTAGCAGCCACGACAGGAACACTGAAGCTTTCTTT
CDR3 protein: CASSHDRNTEAFF

clone size: .
J gene: TRBJ2-3
V gene: TRBV7-6
D gene: TRBD1
CDR3 DNA: TGTGCCAGCAGGAGATGGAGCCGGGACAGCCGCACAGATACGCAGTATTTT
CDR3 protein: CASRRWSRDSRTDTQYF

clone size: .
J gene: TRBJ2-3
V gene: TRBV4-1
D gene: TRBD2
CDR3 DNA: TGCGCCAGCAGCCGGGGTGGGCTAGCGGGGGGCGGCACAGATACGCAGTATTTT
CDR3 protein: CASSRGGLAGGGTDTQYF

clone size: .
J gene: TRBJ1-5
V gene: TRBV7-8
D gene: .
CDR3 DNA: TGTGCCAGCAGCGCAGACGGGGTAAGAAGGAGCAATCAGCCCCAGCATTTT
CDR3 protein: CASSADGVRRSNQPQHF

clone size: .
J gene: TRBJ2-5
V gene: TRBV19
D gene: .
CDR3 DNA: TGTGCCAGTAGTATTCGGTTGGGCAGGGAAGAGACCCAGTACTTC
CDR3 protein: CASSIRLGREETQYF